Listed below are T cell receptor beta chains from one sample, sequenced in a study of PD-1 blockade in classical Hodgkin lymphoma. Measured with immunoSEQ multiplex PCR; TCRdb has only the in-frame clones, and not every one. The sample lists around 99,000 clones, roughly 80% occurring once. Sequenced here: peripheral blood mononuclear cells (PBMCs), sampled before the second cycle of nivolumab. These receptors all come from a human donor with classical Hodgkin lymphoma. The CDR3 runs from the conserved cysteine through the conserved F or W. Fields, in order: clone size, V gene, J gene, CDR3 protein. Some rows have no size entry. The others give once, few or many, or a class for an expanded clone.

-	TRBV7-6	TRBJ2-3	CASSQFRGGASSTDTQYF
-	TRBV11-2	TRBJ2-7	CASSTGLAEYYEQYF
-	TRBV5-1	TRBJ2-4	CASSLEGAKNIQYF
few	TRBV19	TRBJ1-5	CASSMRLDFNQPQHF
-	TRBV27	TRBJ2-2	CASSYNSNTGELFF
-	TRBV4-2	TRBJ2-7	CASSTLGVGVYEQYF
-	TRBV7-2	TRBJ2-7	CASRRDKTSEQYF
-	TRBV28	TRBJ1-2	CASSGNYGYTF
-	TRBV7-3	TRBJ1-1	CASSLTGATEAFF
-	TRBV19	TRBJ2-7	CASSASGSGDEQYF
many	TRBV2	TRBJ1-2	CASSRTRGYTF
once	TRBV21-1	TRBJ1-5	CASSKVTRTGSQPQHF
-	TRBV7-2	TRBJ2-2	CASSLAVGGTGELFF
-	TRBV18	TRBJ2-7	CASSQTDTRSEQYF
-	TRBV15	TRBJ2-7	CATSRRIPPYEQYF
-	TRBV11-2	TRBJ1-5	CASTRTNASNQPQHF
-	TRBV9	TRBJ1-1	CASSVDHRGTEAFF
-	TRBV13	TRBJ2-1	CASSGTSGSGGSYNEQFF
-	TRBV27	TRBJ2-1	CASSLYNEQFF
-	TRBV7-8	TRBJ2-1	CASSPDSPSYNEQFF
-	TRBV7-9	TRBJ2-1	CASTGGLASFNEQFF
-	TRBV5-5	TRBJ1-2	CASRQGEFNYGYTF
-	TRBV18	TRBJ1-1	CASSPQGHRTEAFF
once	TRBV9	TRBJ2-3	CASSVTSGSAPGTQYF
few	TRBV19	TRBJ2-7	CASSTELAGGLSSYEQYF
-	TRBV5-6	TRBJ1-1	CASSLVGRTMNTEAFF
-	TRBV6-1	TRBJ2-1	CASTRAGEFNEQFF
-	TRBV5-1	TRBJ2-7	CASSLYWGSSYEQYF
-	TRBV6-5	TRBJ1-1	CASSYSRRDEAFF
-	TRBV11-2	TRBJ2-7	CASSSRQVWEGEQYF
-	TRBV7-2	TRBJ2-1	CASSAPGVREQFF
-	TRBV10-3	TRBJ1-2	CASQTGGHGYTF
-	TRBV5-1	TRBJ2-1	CASSLDSGEQFF
-	TRBV13	TRBJ2-2	CASSLLAGTNTGELFF
-	TRBV7-2	TRBJ1-2	CASSLVSSNYGYTF
once	TRBV13	TRBJ1-1	CASSPSDGSVISEAFF
-	TRBV19	TRBJ2-7	CASSIAGQGVYEQYF
-	TRBV11-2	TRBJ1-1	CASSLTDRPDTEAFF
-	TRBV1	TRBJ1-2	CTSYHPGYTF
-	TRBV29-1	TRBJ1-2	CSVGTGVGYTF
few	TRBV28	TRBJ2-7	CASSLKWRGGEQYF
-	TRBV19	TRBJ2-1	CASSPGYEQFF
-	TRBV21-1	TRBJ2-1	CASSKHFHRASSYNEQFF
-	TRBV7-2	TRBJ2-5	CASSLVPGGGETQYF
-	TRBV29-1	TRBJ1-4	CSAYATNEKLFF
-	TRBV5-1	TRBJ1-1	CASSLGGSGSASTEAFF
-	TRBV9	TRBJ2-5	CASSVVGTEGTQYF
-	TRBV15	TRBJ1-1	CATSSQLTGHLNTEAFF
once	TRBV7-9	TRBJ2-1	CASSLGGFRSYNEQFF